Presented here are 15 T cell receptor beta chains from one specimen sequenced in a study of T cells in Graves' hyperthyroidism and ophthalmopathy. Amplified TCR beta CDR3 regions derived from RNA transcripts. TCR CDR3 regions were first amplified by RT-PCR with HTBI primers. Each CDR3 protein gets one entry after TCRdb re-called the multiplex PCR reads with MiXCR. The profile shows around 300,000 distinct CDR3 sequences, 11% to 15% of them singletons. Sequenced material: blood. Source of these receptors: a woman in her thirties with Graves' hyperthyroidism.

This clonotype appeared many times. This chain links TRBV12-3 or TRBV12-4 with TRBJ2-5; 7 nucleotides align to TRBD2. Trimming took 5 bases from V and 3 from J; bases not matched to a gene: 0. The CDR3 contains 12 residues. CDR3 coding DNA: TGTGCCAGCAGTACTAGCGAAGAGACCCAGTACTTC. It is translated as CASSTSEETQYF.

This clonotype showed up just a few times. The V call is TRBV5-6, the J call TRBJ2-1; 8 bases match TRBD2. V lost 6 bases to trimming and J lost 9 bases; unmatched junction nucleotides: 29. Germline V gives CDR1 SGHDT, CDR2 YYEEEE. The CDR3 totals 20 residues. CDR3 in DNA: TGTGCCAGCACCCTAACCTATGAAGCGGGAGTTTTTTTGTGGACGAGTGAGCAGTTCTTC. Translating gives CASTLTYEAGVFLWTSEQFF.

There are many counts of this clonotype. The chain is built from TRBV30 and TRBJ2-7, with a tentative D call TRBD2 (5 bases). V lost 4 bases and J lost 3, with 16 bases in between. The CDR3 totals 14 residues. Germline CDR1 GTSNPN, CDR2 SVGIG (reference sequence). The CDR3 sequence: CAWNRGLNLYEQYF. In DNA form, the CDR3 reads TGTGCCTGGAACAGAGGACTGAACCTCTACGAGCAGTACTTC.

The genes are TRBV27 and TRBJ2-5; 7 bases align to TRBD2. V dropped 3 bases and J dropped 2; count of bases not matched to a gene: 18. The CDR3 has 19 residues. CDR1 MNHEY and CDR2 SMNVEV come from the germline V gene (reference sequence). The CDR3 sequence is CASSLVWIADRGLQETQYF. CDR3 DNA: TGTGCCAGCAGTTTGGTCTGGATTGCAGACCGGGGACTACAAGAGACCCAGTACTTC.

The gene calls are TRBV28 and TRBJ1-2; 7 bases align to TRBD1. This CDR3 spans 12 amino acids. CDR1 and CDR2 from the germline V gene are MDHEN and SYDVKM. V shed 5 bases and J 12 bases; nucleotides not matched to a gene: 9. The CDR3 loop reads CASSPGQARNTF. As DNA, the CDR3 is TGTGCCAGCAGTCCCGGACAGGCGAGGAACACCTTC.

There are many counts of this clonotype. The gene calls are TRBV28 and TRBJ2-1, with D tentatively TRBD2 (5 bases). The CDR3 spans 16 residues. V was shortened by 8 bases and J by 1 base, with 18 bases between the two germline ends. Germline V gene lookup returns CDR1 MDHEN and CDR2 SYDVKM. Written as DNA, the CDR3 is TGTGCCAGCGGGAAGTGGGTCGCGGGTTCCTACAATGAGCAGTTCTTC. This encodes CASGKWVAGSYNEQFF.

This clonotype has ten or more counts. This chain uses TRBV10-2 with TRBJ2-5; the D gene is possibly TRBD2 (6 bases). Germline CDR1 WSHSY, CDR2 SAAADI. V was shortened by 5 bases and J by 5 bases, with 15 bases between the two germline ends. This CDR3 spans 14 amino acids. This chain's CDR3 is CASSFGGDRETQYF. The CDR3 DNA sequence: TGCGCCAGCAGTTTCGGAGGGGACCGGGAGACCCAGTACTTC.

This chain joins TRBV18 and TRBJ2-7; no firm D call. The CDR3 runs 14 residues. V shed 3 bases and J shed 5 bases, with 14 bases lying between them. CDR1 and CDR2 (germline): KGHSH, LQKENI. The CDR3 DNA follows: TGTGCCAGCTCACCCCACCCGGTGCCCAACGAGCAGTACTTC. It encodes CASSPHPVPNEQYF.

The chain employs TRBV11-2 and TRBJ2-5; 11 bases are a match to TRBD2. CDR1 and CDR2 (germline): SGHAT, FQNNGV. Losses at the gene ends were 7 bases for V and 2 bases for J; bases not matched to a gene: 9. The CDR3 sequence is 16 residues long. CDR3 residues: CASTLGTSGLQETQYF. The CDR3 bases are TGTGCCAGCACCCTTGGGACTAGCGGACTTCAAGAGACCCAGTACTTC.

This clonotype was recorded at least ten times. The chain couples TRBV28 to TRBJ1-4; D perhaps matches TRBD1 (5 bases). This CDR3 has 14 residues. CDR1 and CDR2 from the germline V gene are MDHEN and SYDVKM. V dropped 8 bases and J dropped 11 bases, with 21 bases sitting between them. CDR3 coding DNA: TGTGCCAGCGCCGCCGGCACCGGGCGGGGGAAACTGTTTTTT. Amino acid sequence: CASAAGTGRGKLFF. Drawing the rest from reference TRBV28 and TRBJ1-4, the complete variable domain is DVKVTQSSRYLVKRTGEKVFLECVQDMDHENMFWYRQDPGLGLRLIYFSYDVKMKEKGDIPEGYSVSREKKERFSLILESASTNQTSMYLCASAAGTGRGKLFFGSGTQLSVL.

This clonotype occurred a few times. This chain uses TRBV28 with TRBJ2-2, with 12 bases matching TRBD2. The CDR3 is made up of 16 amino acids. Germline lookup yields CDR1 MDHEN and CDR2 SYDVKM. V shed 10 bases and J 5 bases; nucleotides not matched to a gene: 11. CDR3 nucleotide sequence: TGTGCCACTATATCTAGCGGGAGGGAGGTTACCGGGGAGCTGTTTTTT. It is translated as CATISSGREVTGELFF.

This clonotype has only a few counts. The genes are TRBV11-2 and TRBJ2-3, with unresolved D. Germline CDR1 SGHAT, CDR2 FQNNGV. There are 14 residues in the CDR3. Trimming removed 0 bases at V and 4 bases at J, with 8 bases between. CDR3 amino acids: CASSLEGFPDTQYF. For the CDR3, the DNA is TGTGCCAGCAGCTTAGAAGGGTTTCCAGATACGCAGTATTTT.

The chain is built from TRBV28 and TRBJ2-1; TRBD2 matches at 7 bases. Looked up from germline, CDR1 is MDHEN and CDR2 is SYDVKM. The V segment lost 7 bases and the J segment 9 bases; nucleotides outside the gene matches: 15. This CDR3 region has 15 residues. CDR3 DNA: TGTGCCAGCAAATATTCGGGAGGTGTACGGGGTGAGCAGTTCTTC. As protein: CASKYSGGVRGEQFF.

This clonotype was found many times. CDR3 sequence reads: CASSFEHKEAFF. The CDR3 DNA follows: TGTGCCAGCAGTTTCGAACACAAGGAAGCTTTCTTT. J is TRBJ1-1 and V is TRBV12-3 or TRBV12-4; no definite D call. CDR3 length equals 12 residues. V lost 3 bases and J lost 8, with 10 bases in between.

This clonotype has ten or more counts. As DNA, the CDR3 is TGTGCCTGGAATGCCCAGGACAATGAGCAGTTCTTC. It yields the protein CAWNAQDNEQFF. V gene TRBV30 combines with J gene TRBJ2-1, with unresolved D. Germline CDR1 is GTSNPN and CDR2 is SVGIG (reference sequence). Trimming cost V 4 bases and J 5 bases, with 9 bases left between them. This CDR3 has 12 amino acids.